This T cell receptor beta chain was identified during a study of OX40 agonist ivuxolimab in advanced cancers. Study background: Ivuxolimab, an agonist antibody against OX40 (CD134), was given to patients. Participants, around 80% male, averaged approximately 56 years of age, ranging from roughly 20 to 80. Of the participants, 40% had some prior anti-PD-1, anti-PD-L1 or anti-CTLA-4 therapy, which was allowed.

The CDR3 runs to 16 residues. After removal of 5 bases from V and 4 bases from J, the junction contained 13 bases not matched to a gene. CDR1 is SGHDT, CDR2 YYEEEE, per germline. The assay was immunoSEQ multiplex PCR, and TCRdb's table has in-frame clones only and misses some. Of more than 70,000 clones listed, roughly four fifths are singletons. Sequencing was performed on CD4+ or CD8+ T cells sorted from blood, taken in a trial of the OX40 agonist ivuxolimab. The receptor comes from an adult with an advanced solid tumor such as melanoma, head and neck, liver or kidney cancer. J is TRBJ2-5 and V is TRBV5-6, with TRBD2 matching over 8 bases. The DNA for the CDR3 is TGTGCCAGCAGTATGGGGACTAGTTGGCAGGGAGAGACCCAGTACTTC. It is translated as CASSMGTSWQGETQYF.